The clone carrying this TCR beta chain was seen at least ten times. Its antigen remains unknown. HTBI primers from iRepertoire and Arm-PCR of CDR3 regions yielded the TCR beta libraries. Using its own MiXCR run on the multiplex PCR reads, TCRdb lists one record per CDR3 protein. The sample consists of fewer than 450,000 distinct CDR3 sequences, about 15% of them appearing once. This record comes from a study of regulatory T cells in long-lasting Graves disease. Broader study findings: Relative to newly diagnosed Graves' patients, persistent ones had lower TCR diversity.

Sample time point: newly diagnosed GD, antithyroid drugs for less than 3 months. Scientists built the TCR library using RNA that was extracted from PBMCs. These data were likewise used in another study, on T cells in Graves' hyperthyroidism and ophthalmopathy.

The input for sequencing was peripheral blood mononuclear cells (PBMCs), taken at new diagnosis, from a patient treated with antithyroid drugs. The sequence derives from a woman aged 35 to 49 with Graves disease.

The CDR3 protein is CASSLGVIYEQYF. CDR3 nucleotides: TGTGCCAGCAGCTTAGGGGTTATCTACGAGCAGTACTTC. The chain recombines TRBV11-2 with TRBJ2-7, with D unresolved. The CDR3 length is 13 residues. In germline, CDR1 is SGHAT, CDR2 FQNNGV. Trimming took 1 base from V and 3 from J, leaving 7 bases between them. Full variable domain (remainder filled in from reference TRBV11-2 and TRBJ2-7): EAGVAQSPRYKIIEKRQSVAFWCNPISGHATLYWYQQILGQGPKLLIQFQNNGVVDDSQLPKDRFSAERLKGVDSTLKIQPAKLEDSAVYLCASSLGVIYEQYFGPGTRLTVT.